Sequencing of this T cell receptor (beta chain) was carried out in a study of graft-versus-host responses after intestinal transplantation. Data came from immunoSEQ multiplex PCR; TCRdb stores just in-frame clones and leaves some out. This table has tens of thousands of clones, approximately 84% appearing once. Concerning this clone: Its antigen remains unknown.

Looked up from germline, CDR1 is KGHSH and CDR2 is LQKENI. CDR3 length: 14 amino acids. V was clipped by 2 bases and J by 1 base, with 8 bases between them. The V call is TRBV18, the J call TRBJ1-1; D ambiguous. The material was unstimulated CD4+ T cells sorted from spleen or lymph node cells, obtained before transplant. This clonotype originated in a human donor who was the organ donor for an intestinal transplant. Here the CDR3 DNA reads TGTGCCAGCTCACCAGGACGTTCGAACACTGAAGCTTTCTTT. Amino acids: CASSPGRSNTEAFF.